The clone carrying this TCR beta chain occurred many times. No antigen is known for it. This specimen comes from a study of identical twins. V lost 1 base, J lost 1 base, and 10 bases stayed unmatched. Germline assignment: CDR1 SGHVS and CDR2 FNYEAQ. The CDR3 extends over 19 amino acids. Using its own MiXCR run on the 5' RACE reads, TCRdb lists one record per CDR3 protein. The data show some 710,000 distinct CDR3 sequences, approximately 6.1% seen once. Study-level points and caveats: Abundant cord blood beta clonotypes carried fewer insertions; memory repertoires showed none.

Sample: naive T cells sorted from blood. This clonotype was sampled from a man between 18 and 35 years old in good health. The rearrangement joins TRBV7-6 to TRBJ1-1; 12 bases line up with TRBD1. DNA for the CDR3: TGTGCCAGCAGCTTAGGGGGACAGGGGGCGACGAGGTCGAACACTGAAGCTTTCTTT. Protein sequence: CASSLGGQGATRSNTEAFF. Together with reference TRBV7-6 and TRBJ1-1, the CDR3 gives the full variable domain: GAGVSQSPRYKVTKRGQDVALRCDPISGHVSLYWYRQALGQGPEFLTYFNYEAQQDKSGLPNDRFSAERPEGSISTLTIQRTEQRDSAMYRCASSLGGQGATRSNTEAFFGQGTRLTVV.